A selection of T cell receptor beta chains follows, all from one sample in a study of T cells after posttransplantation cyclophosphamide. The repertoire was sequenced with immunoSEQ multiplex PCR; TCRdb's copy has only in-frame clones and lacks some. The sample has 35,000 to 40,000 clones, none seen only once. Specimen: PBMCs. Receptors originate from a man between 50 and 59 years old in good health, CMV-negative, and a related stem cell transplant donor. The CDR3 runs from the conserved cysteine through the conserved F or W. The D gene is left open where the match is weak. Only part of the rows carry a size: once, few, many, or a class if the clone is expanded.

d_call	v_call	clone_size	j_call	cdr3_aa	cdr3_nt
TRBD2	TRBV30	medium-sized	TRBJ2-7	CAWTVGGSEQYF	TGTGCCTGGACGGTTGGCGGGAGCGAGCAGTACTTC
TRBD1	TRBV5-4	.	TRBJ2-5	CASSFQGQEETQYF	TGTGCCAGCAGCTTTCAGGGACAGGAAGAGACCCAGTACTTC
TRBD2	TRBV6-4	many	TRBJ2-1	CASSDSNPSGAYNEQFF	TGTGCCAGCAGTGACTCGAATCCTAGCGGAGCCTACAATGAGCAGTTCTTC
.	TRBV11-2	many	TRBJ1-1	CASSPSEGLEAFF	TGTGCCAGCAGCCCGTCGGAGGGCCTTGAAGCTTTCTTT
.	TRBV19	few	TRBJ2-7	CASSRDITYEQYF	TGTGCCAGTAGCCGGGACATCACCTACGAGCAGTACTTC
TRBD1	TRBV7-9	many	TRBJ1-4	CASSRQGRTNEKLFF	TGTGCCAGCAGCCGACAGGGTCGAACTAATGAAAAACTGTTTTTT
TRBD1	TRBV2	many	TRBJ2-1	CASSGLTGEQFF	TGTGCCAGCAGTGGACTCACAGGGGAACAGTTCTTC
.	TRBV5-6	many	TRBJ1-2	CASSSQGQIYGYTF	TGTGCCAGCAGCTCACAAGGACAGATCTATGGCTACACCTTC
TRBD1	TRBV11-3	many	TRBJ2-7	CASLLRDRGIQEYF	TGTGCCAGCCTCTTGCGGGACAGGGGTATTCAAGAGTACTTC
.	TRBV19	many	TRBJ2-7	CASSGLGSYEQYF	TGTGCCAGTTCCGGACTCGGCTCCTACGAGCAGTACTTC
TRBD1	TRBV14	.	TRBJ2-5	CASSQVPGQKTQYF	TGTGCCAGCAGCCAAGTTCCGGGACAGAAGACCCAGTACTTC
TRBD1	TRBV10-3	many	TRBJ1-2	CAISESRQGRYGYTF	TGTGCCATCAGTGAGTCCCGACAGGGGAGGTATGGCTACACCTTC
.	TRBV19	many	TRBJ1-6	CASSKRQVNGNSPLHF	TGTGCCAGTAGTAAACGCCAGGTTAATGGGAATTCACCCCTCCACTTT
.	TRBV27	few	TRBJ1-1	CASSPVYNTEAFF	TGTGCCAGTTCTCCGGTCTATAACACTGAAGCTTTCTTT
.	TRBV7-3	many	TRBJ1-1	CASGEAGMNTEAFF	TGTGCCAGCGGAGAAGCGGGGATGAACACTGAAGCTTTCTTT
TRBD1	TRBV29-1	.	TRBJ2-1	CSVEEGAGGSYNEQFF	TGCAGCGTTGAAGAGGGAGCAGGGGGATCCTACAATGAGCAGTTCTTC
TRBD1	TRBV19	few	TRBJ2-5	CASSISTGGIIETQYF	TGTGCCAGTAGTATTTCGACAGGGGGCATAATTGAGACCCAGTACTTC
TRBD1	TRBV7-3	.	TRBJ1-1	CASSSWTGNKFQYEAFF	TGTGCCAGCAGCTCTTGGACAGGGAATAAATTTCAGTATGAAGCTTTCTTT
TRBD1	TRBV9	many	TRBJ1-5	CASSAQGASNQPQHF	TGTGCCAGCAGCGCACAGGGGGCTTCCAATCAGCCCCAGCATTTT
TRBD1	TRBV6-1	many	TRBJ2-5	CASSEMPGGETQYF	TGTGCCAGCAGTGAAATGCCAGGGGGAGAGACCCAGTACTTC
.	TRBV27	.	TRBJ2-3	CASKEMRADTQYF	TGTGCCAGCAAGGAGATGCGGGCAGATACGCAGTATTTT
.	TRBV6-6	many	TRBJ2-2	CASSPEWGLSTGELFF	TGTGCCAGCAGTCCCGAATGGGGGCTGAGCACCGGGGAGCTGTTTTTT
.	TRBV6-1	many	TRBJ1-1	CASSGKGRGGTEAFF	TGTGCCAGCAGTGGAAAAGGCAGGGGTGGCACTGAAGCTTTCTTT
.	TRBV9	.	TRBJ2-5	CASSVEGGVQETQYF	TGTGCCAGCAGCGTAGAGGGCGGGGTTCAAGAGACCCAGTACTTC
.	TRBV6-1	few	TRBJ2-7	CASSDRQELSYEQYF	TGTGCCAGCAGTGATAGGCAGGAACTCTCCTACGAGCAGTACTTC
TRBD1	TRBV7-2	many	TRBJ1-1	CASSLTGQGVTEAFF	TGTGCCAGCAGCTTAACGGGACAGGGGGTTACTGAAGCTTTCTTT
TRBD1	TRBV18	many	TRBJ2-1	CASSLEPSGTANNEQFF	TGTGCCAGCTCACTAGAACCTTCCGGGACAGCTAACAATGAGCAGTTCTTC
.	TRBV18	many	TRBJ2-5	CASSPGPRETQYF	TGTGCCAGCTCACCTGGCCCCCGTGAGACCCAGTACTTC
.	TRBV7-9	many	TRBJ1-2	CASSLGASPNYGYTF	TGTGCCAGCAGCTTAGGGGCAAGCCCTAACTATGGCTACACCTTC
TRBD2	TRBV7-2	.	TRBJ2-3	CASSSPSGRVTDTQYF	TGTGCCAGCAGCTCTCCTAGCGGGAGGGTGACAGATACGCAGTATTTT
TRBD1	TRBV10-2	many	TRBJ1-2	CASSVGQGASYGYTF	TGCGCCAGCAGTGTTGGACAGGGGGCCAGCTATGGCTACACCTTC
TRBD1	TRBV9	few	TRBJ2-3	CASSPQGARTDTQYF	TGTGCCAGCAGCCCTCAGGGGGCGCGGACAGATACGCAGTATTTT
.	TRBV7-6	.	TRBJ2-5	CASSLGGGAYETQYF	TGTGCCAGCAGCTTAGGCGGTGGGGCTTACGAGACCCAGTACTTC
TRBD1	TRBV10-3	many	TRBJ1-2	CAIRGTGVYGYTF	TGTGCCATCAGGGGGACAGGGGTCTATGGCTACACCTTC
TRBD2	TRBV15	many	TRBJ2-5	CATSVGLAGIQETQYF	TGTGCCACCAGCGTGGGACTAGCGGGGATACAAGAGACCCAGTACTTC
.	TRBV7-8	many	TRBJ2-1	CASSLRGAEQFF	TGTGCCAGCAGCTTAAGAGGAGCTGAGCAGTTCTTC
TRBD1	TRBV7-2	many	TRBJ1-2	CASSYPGTGGDGYTF	TGTGCCAGCAGCTACCCCGGGACAGGGGGCGATGGCTACACCTTC
.	TRBV11-2	many	TRBJ2-4	CASAPLLAKNIQYF	TGTGCCAGTGCCCCACTCCTAGCCAAAAACATTCAGTACTTC
.	TRBV2	many	TRBJ1-5	CASRTHGGGGQPQHF	TGTGCCAGCAGGACCCACGGGGGCGGGGGTCAGCCCCAGCATTTT
TRBD1	TRBV5-1	many	TRBJ2-1	CASTTTGTGGGYEQFF	TGCGCCAGCACAACGACCGGGACAGGGGGTGGCTATGAGCAGTTCTTC